This section outlines one T cell receptor beta chain sequence together with its context. Antigen: not known. Healthy Caucasians made up all donors. TCRdb called the 5' RACE reads again in MiXCR, with one record for every CDR3 protein. This sample has about 900,000 distinct CDR3 sequences, with about 12% found just once. The sample comes from a study of identical twins. Points from the study as a whole: A lower insertion count was a feature of abundant cord blood beta clonotypes, with no such feature in memory repertoires. Partly confounded zero-insertion analyses could result from invariant MAIT and iNKT cells.

The CDR3 is 15 amino acids. The V and J ends lost 5 bases and 3 bases, in that order; junction bases with no gene match: 8. CDR1 and CDR2 (germline): MNHEY, SVGEGT. This sample was also put to use in a study of yellow fever vaccine responses in identical twins. This second report adds: Twins showed a vaccine T cell response that reportedly seemed partly convergent, partly personalized.

This sequence was found in a woman aged 18-29 years in good health. Sequenced sample: PBMCs. This sequence joins TRBV6-2 or TRBV6-3 and TRBJ2-3; 7 positions agree with TRBD1. The CDR3 DNA follows: TGTGCCAGCAGTCGACAGGGTGGGTGGACAGATACGCAGTATTTT. This gives the protein CASSRQGGWTDTQYF.